This TCR beta chain was documented in a study of cytotoxic CD8 clonotypes in ibrutinib-treated CLL (dated by TCRdb to the early 2020s). For the wider study: In this cohort, some 14 patients were treatment-naive and ten to twelve were relapsed/refractory, while about 17 had unmutated IGHV. Responses were partial in some 24 patients and complete in 2; after median about 63 months follow-up, around 15 stayed in remission and roughly twelve progressed. Response samples were taken after a median of approximately 13 months on treatment, ranging from 6 to 36 months. On average, each sample yielded some 250,000 productive templates and tens of thousands of productive rearrangements. Longitudinal samples were available for about 30% of the roughly 90 trial participants. Cryopreserved peripheral blood mononuclear cells were obtained prior to treatment, at the time of response, and at either disease progression or sustained remission. Every sample from remission and from progressive disease was obtained while the patients were still on ibrutinib. Study-level results and caveats: At ibrutinib response clonality went up, during sustained remission it held steady, and at progression it dropped back toward baseline. Lymph node repertoires were not examined, and the timing of sampling was not matched between patients in sustained remission and those whose disease progressed. Baseline clonality was found to be higher than that of age-matched healthy donors and was strongly correlated with circulating CD8+ T-cell counts. Public clonotypes were rare and either shrank or stayed stable during treatment, and the rise in clonality at ibrutinib response reflected expansion of private clonotypes.

For TCR beta library preparation, around 2 micrograms of genomic DNA were isolated from cryopreserved PBMCs. Longitudinal blood samples from CLL patients on ibrutinib monotherapy underwent high-throughput TCR beta sequencing. The patients took part in an open-label, single-center phase 2 trial of ibrutinib monotherapy. Each clonotype received, on average, about 10x coverage in deep resolution sequencing performed on a MiSeq, where the target depth lay between 1 in 1 million and 1 in 200,000 T cells. TCR beta libraries were generated with the immunoSEQ hsTCRB Kit. As for the original processing: The data were analyzed with ImmunoSEQ Analyzer and ImmunoSEQ Data Assistant, and V, D and J gene assignments followed IMGT definitions. Clonality, which ranges from 0 to 1, was calculated by subtracting the normalized Shannon entropy of productive rearrangement frequencies from one. Public clonotype analysis was restricted to overrepresented clonotypes comprising at least 0.05% of each patient's repertoire. Thirteen age-matched healthy donor repertoires from immuneACCESS were used as controls for clonality. The table comes from immuneACCESS by way of TCRdb, which keeps in-frame sequences with V and J called. Part of the clones is missing from these tables; in studies checked, under half for an unresolved V gene and the rest for unknown reasons. Clone size and V and J calls were adopted from that table, with D and trimming inferred from the DNA. This sample lists about 330,000 clones; 60% to 80% were detected once. The ten largest clones represent about 6.7% of the sample.

Note on this clone: No cognate antigen has been identified for it. Base qualities are not at hand, and no much larger clone is one base apart.

The sample in question was PBMCs, obtained after 36 months of ibrutinib treatment. This clonotype originated in a human donor with chronic lymphocytic leukemia.

The CDR3 protein is CASSFGSSGANVLTF. The bases are TGCGCCAGCAGCTTCGGGAGCTCTGGGGCCAACGTCCTGACTTTC. Recombination joined TRBV5-1 with TRBJ2-6; the D gene is possibly TRBD2, with 6 bases matching. A distance of 6 bases separates the germline ends of V and J, which lose 2 bases and 0 bases respectively. The CDR3 covers 15 residues, taking in both the cysteine and the phenylalanine. Only CDR3 DNA remains: 45 bases, in frame from the first base. In the germline V gene, CDR1 corresponds to SGHRS and CDR2 to YFSETQ.